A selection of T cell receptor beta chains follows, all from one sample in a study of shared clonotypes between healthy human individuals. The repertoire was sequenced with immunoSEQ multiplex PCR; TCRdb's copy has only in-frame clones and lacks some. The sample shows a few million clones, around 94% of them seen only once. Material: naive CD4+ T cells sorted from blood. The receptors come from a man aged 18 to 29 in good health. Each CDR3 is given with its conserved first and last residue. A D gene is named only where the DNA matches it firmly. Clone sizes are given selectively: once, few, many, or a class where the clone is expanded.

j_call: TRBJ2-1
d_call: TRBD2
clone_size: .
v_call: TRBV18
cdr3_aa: CASSRASGSVNNEQFF
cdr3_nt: TGTGCCAGCTCGCGGGCTAGCGGGAGTGTTAACAATGAGCAGTTCTTC

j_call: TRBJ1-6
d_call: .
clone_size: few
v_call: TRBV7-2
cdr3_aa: CASSSNSPLHF
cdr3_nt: TGTGCCAGCAGCTCCAATTCACCCCTCCACTTT

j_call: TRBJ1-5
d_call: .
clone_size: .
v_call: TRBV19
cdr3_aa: CASSTITGTSSQPQHF
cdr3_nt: TGTGCCAGTAGTACTATCACCGGGACGTCTAGTCAGCCCCAGCATTTT

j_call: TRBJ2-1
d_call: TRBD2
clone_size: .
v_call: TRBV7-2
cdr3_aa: CASSSHVAGPYNEQFF
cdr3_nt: TGTGCCAGCAGCTCCCACGTAGCGGGCCCCTACAATGAGCAGTTCTTC

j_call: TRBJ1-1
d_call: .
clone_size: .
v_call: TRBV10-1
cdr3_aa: CASSEGHRGAFF
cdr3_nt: TGCGCCAGCAGTGAGGGGCATAGGGGAGCTTTCTTT

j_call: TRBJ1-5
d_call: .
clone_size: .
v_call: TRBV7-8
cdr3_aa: CASSLANSYSNQPQHF
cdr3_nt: TGTGCCAGCAGCTTAGCGAACAGTTATAGCAATCAGCCCCAGCATTTT

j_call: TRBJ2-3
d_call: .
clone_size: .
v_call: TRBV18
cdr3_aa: CASSPGGNTDTQYF
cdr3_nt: TGTGCCAGCTCACCAGGAGGGAACACAGATACGCAGTATTTT

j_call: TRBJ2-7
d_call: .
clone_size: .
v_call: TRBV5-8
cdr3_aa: CASSLEPQTIHEQYF
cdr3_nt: TGTGCCAGCAGCTTGGAGCCACAGACAATCCACGAGCAGTACTTC

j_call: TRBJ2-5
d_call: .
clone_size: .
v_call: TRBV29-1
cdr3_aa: CSVGVLLNQETQYF
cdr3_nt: TGCAGCGTGGGGGTACTCCTCAACCAAGAGACCCAGTACTTC

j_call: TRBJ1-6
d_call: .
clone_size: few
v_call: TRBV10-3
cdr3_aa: CAISESSDNSPLHF
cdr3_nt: TGTGCCATCAGTGAGTCATCGGATAATTCACCCCTCCACTTT

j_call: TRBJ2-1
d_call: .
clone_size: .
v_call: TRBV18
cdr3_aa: CASSPQAYNEQFF
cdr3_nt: TGTGCCAGCTCACCACAGGCTTACAATGAGCAGTTCTTC

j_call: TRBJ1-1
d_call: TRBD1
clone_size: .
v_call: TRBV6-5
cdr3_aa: CASSLRQGEAFF
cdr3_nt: TGTGCCAGCAGTTTGAGACAGGGTGAAGCTTTCTTT

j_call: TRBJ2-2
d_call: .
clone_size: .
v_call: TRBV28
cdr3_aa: CASSRGGGNTGELFF
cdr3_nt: TGTGCCAGCAGCCGGGGAGGCGGGAACACCGGGGAGCTGTTTTTT

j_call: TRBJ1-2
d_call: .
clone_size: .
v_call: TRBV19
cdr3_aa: CAIGGIYGYTF
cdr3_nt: TGTGCCATTGGGGGGATCTATGGCTACACCTTC

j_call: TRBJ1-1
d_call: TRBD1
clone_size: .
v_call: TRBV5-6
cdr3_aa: CASSLDLGTVNTEAFF
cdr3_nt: TGTGCCAGCAGCTTGGATCTTGGGACAGTGAACACTGAAGCTTTCTTT

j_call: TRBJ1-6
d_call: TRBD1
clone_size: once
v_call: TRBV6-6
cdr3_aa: CASSYGRQGDSPLHF
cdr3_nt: TGTGCCAGCAGTTACGGGAGACAGGGAGATTCACCCCTCCACTTT

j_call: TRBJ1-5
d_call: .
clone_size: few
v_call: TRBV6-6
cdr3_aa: CASSSSPQHF
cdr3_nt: TGTGCCAGCAGTTCCTCGCCCCAGCATTTT

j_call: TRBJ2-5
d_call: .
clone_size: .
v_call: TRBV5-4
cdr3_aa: CASSPGSLQETQYF
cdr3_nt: TGTGCCAGCAGCCCGGGATCACTTCAAGAGACCCAGTACTTC

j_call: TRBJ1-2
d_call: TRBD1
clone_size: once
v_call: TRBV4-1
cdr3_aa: CASSRWEGGANYGYTF
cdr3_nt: TGCGCCAGCAGCCGATGGGAAGGGGGCGCTAACTATGGCTACACCTTC

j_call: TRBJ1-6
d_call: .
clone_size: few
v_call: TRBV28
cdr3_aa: CASSSYSPLHF
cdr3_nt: TGTGCCAGCAGTTCCTATTCACCCCTCCACTTT

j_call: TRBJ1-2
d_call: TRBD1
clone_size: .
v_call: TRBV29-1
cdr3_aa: CSVVRQGYGYTF
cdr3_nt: TGCAGCGTCGTAAGACAGGGCTATGGCTACACCTTC

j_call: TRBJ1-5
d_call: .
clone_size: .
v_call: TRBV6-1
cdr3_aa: CASSGNLVGDQPQHF
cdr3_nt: TGTGCCAGCAGTGGGAACCTTGTCGGGGATCAGCCCCAGCATTTT

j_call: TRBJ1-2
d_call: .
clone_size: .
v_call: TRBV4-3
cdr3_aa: CASSQVGLGSSGYTF
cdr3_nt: TGCGCCAGCAGCCAAGTTGGCCTAGGGAGTTCTGGCTACACCTTC

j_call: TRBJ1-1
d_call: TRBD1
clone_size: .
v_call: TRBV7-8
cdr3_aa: CASSRRDRLNTEAFF
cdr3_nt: TGTGCCAGCAGCCGCCGGGACAGGTTAAACACTGAAGCTTTCTTT

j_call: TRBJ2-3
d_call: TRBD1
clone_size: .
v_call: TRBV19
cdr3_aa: CAIGGIPTDTQYF
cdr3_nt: TGTGCCATAGGGGGCATCCCCACAGATACGCAGTATTTT

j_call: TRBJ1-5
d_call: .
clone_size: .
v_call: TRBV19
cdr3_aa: CASRLSQYQPQHF
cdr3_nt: TGTGCCAGTAGACTGAGCCAGTATCAGCCCCAGCATTTT

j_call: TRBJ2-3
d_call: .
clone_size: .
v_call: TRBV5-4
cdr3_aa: CASSPETTDTQYF
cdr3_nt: TGTGCCAGCAGCCCAGAGACCACAGATACGCAGTATTTT

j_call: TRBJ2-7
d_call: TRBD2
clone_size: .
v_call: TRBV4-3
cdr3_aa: CASSQVLAGEGEQYF
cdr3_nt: TGCGCCAGCAGCCAAGTACTAGCGGGAGAAGGCGAGCAGTACTTC

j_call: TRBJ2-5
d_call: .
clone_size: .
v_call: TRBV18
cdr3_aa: CASSLRWTESGETQYF
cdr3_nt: TGTGCCAGCTCCCTACGTTGGACGGAGTCCGGAGAGACCCAGTACTTC

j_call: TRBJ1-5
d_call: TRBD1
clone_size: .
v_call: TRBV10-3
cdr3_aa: CAISEGQGNQPQHF
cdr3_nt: TGTGCCATCAGTGAGGGACAGGGCAATCAGCCCCAGCATTTT

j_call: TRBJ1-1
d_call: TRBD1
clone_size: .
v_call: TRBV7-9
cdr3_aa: CASSYGTGGLNTEAFF
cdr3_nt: TGTGCCAGCAGCTATGGGACAGGGGGTTTGAACACTGAAGCTTTCTTT

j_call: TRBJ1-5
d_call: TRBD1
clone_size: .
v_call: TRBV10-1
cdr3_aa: CASSDSRQGDDQPQHF
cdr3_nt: TGCGCCAGCAGTGATTCCAGACAGGGGGACGATCAGCCCCAGCATTTT

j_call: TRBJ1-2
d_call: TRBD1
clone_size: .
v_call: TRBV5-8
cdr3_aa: CASSLNRGVYGYTF
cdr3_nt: TGTGCCAGCAGCTTGAACAGGGGGGTCTATGGCTACACCTTC

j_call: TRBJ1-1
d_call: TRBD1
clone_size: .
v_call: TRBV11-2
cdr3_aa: CASSFPQGVLTEAFF
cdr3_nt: TGTGCCAGCAGCTTCCCCCAGGGGGTCCTCACTGAAGCTTTCTTT

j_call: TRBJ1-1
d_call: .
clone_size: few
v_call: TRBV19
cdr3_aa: CASSINLEAFF
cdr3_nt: TGTGCCAGTAGTATCAACCTTGAAGCTTTCTTT

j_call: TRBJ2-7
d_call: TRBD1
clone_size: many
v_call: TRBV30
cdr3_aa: CAWSRQGNEQYF
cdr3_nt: TGTGCCTGGAGTAGACAGGGGAACGAGCAGTACTTC

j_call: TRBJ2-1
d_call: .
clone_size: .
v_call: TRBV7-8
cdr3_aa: CASSLGPVSSYNEQFF
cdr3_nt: TGTGCCAGCAGCTTAGGTCCGGTAAGCTCCTACAATGAGCAGTTCTTC

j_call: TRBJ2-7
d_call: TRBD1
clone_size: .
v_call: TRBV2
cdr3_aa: CASSGAQGVQEQYF
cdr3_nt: TGTGCCAGCAGTGGAGCACAGGGGGTGCAAGAGCAGTACTTC

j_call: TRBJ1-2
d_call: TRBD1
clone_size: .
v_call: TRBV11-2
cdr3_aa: CASSFTGDYGYTF
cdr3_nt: TGTGCCAGCAGCTTTACAGGGGACTATGGCTACACCTTC

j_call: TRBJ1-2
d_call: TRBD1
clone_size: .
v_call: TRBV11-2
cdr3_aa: CASSVSGTGGYGYTF
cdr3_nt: TGTGCCAGCAGCGTTTCAGGGACAGGGGGCTATGGCTACACCTTC

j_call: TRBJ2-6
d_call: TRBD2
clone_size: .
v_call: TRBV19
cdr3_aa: CASSVGLAGGLSGANVLTF
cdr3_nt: TGTGCCAGTAGTGTCGGACTAGCGGGGGGCCTCTCTGGGGCCAACGTCCTGACTTTC

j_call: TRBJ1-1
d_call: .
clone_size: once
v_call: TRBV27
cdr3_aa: CASSLSKLVKSGTEAFF
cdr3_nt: TGTGCCAGCAGTTTATCTAAACTCGTCAAGTCAGGCACTGAAGCTTTCTTT

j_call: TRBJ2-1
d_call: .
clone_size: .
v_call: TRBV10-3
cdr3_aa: CAISRVAAIGNEQFF
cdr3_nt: TGTGCCATCAGCCGGGTGGCGGCTATTGGGAATGAGCAGTTCTTC

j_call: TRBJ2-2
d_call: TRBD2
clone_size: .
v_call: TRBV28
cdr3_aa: CASSSVGASGAGELFF
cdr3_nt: TGTGCCAGCAGTTCCGTAGGCGCTAGCGGGGCCGGGGAGCTGTTTTTT

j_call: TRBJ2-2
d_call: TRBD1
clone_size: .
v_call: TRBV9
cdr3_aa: CASSATGGNGELFF
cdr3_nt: TGTGCCAGCAGCGCAACAGGGGGAAACGGGGAGCTGTTTTTT

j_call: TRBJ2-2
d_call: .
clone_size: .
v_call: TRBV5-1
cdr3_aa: CASSLQSRGPLVTGELFF
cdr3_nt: TGCGCCAGCAGCTTGCAGAGCAGGGGTCCTTTAGTGACCGGGGAGCTGTTTTTT

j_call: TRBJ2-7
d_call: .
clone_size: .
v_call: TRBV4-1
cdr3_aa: CASSPTLLGGEQYF
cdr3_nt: TGCGCCAGCAGCCCGACCCTGCTCGGGGGCGAGCAGTACTTC

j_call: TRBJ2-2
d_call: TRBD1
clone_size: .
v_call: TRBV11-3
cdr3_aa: CASSLRTGATGELFF
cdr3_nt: TGTGCCAGCAGCCTAAGGACAGGGGCCACCGGGGAGCTGTTTTTT

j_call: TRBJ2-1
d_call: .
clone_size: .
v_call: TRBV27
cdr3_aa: CASRLSGNSEQFF
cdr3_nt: TGTGCCAGCAGACTCAGTGGCAATAGTGAGCAGTTCTTC

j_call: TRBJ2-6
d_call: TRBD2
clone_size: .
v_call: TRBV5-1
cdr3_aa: CASSLAGISSGANVLTF
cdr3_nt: TGCGCCAGCAGCTTAGCGGGAATTAGCTCTGGGGCCAACGTCCTGACTTTC